The 5 T cell receptor beta chains below come from one sample, sequenced in a study of shared clonotypes between healthy human individuals. Produced via immunoSEQ multiplex PCR; TCRdb's table is partial and in-frame only. The sample lists roughly 1,000,000 clones, about 80% occurring once. Sequenced material: memory CD4+ T cells from PBMCs. Subset of the sample: CD45RA-negative fraction. Source of these receptors: a man aged 18-30 years in good health. Some clones in this sample may be carry-over from other donors' samples.

The table lists this clone with a few counts. The chain is built from TRBV9 and TRBJ2-1; TRBD1 might be the D (6 bases). This CDR3 is built from 15 residues. Germline CDR1 reads SGDLS; CDR2 reads YYNGEE. Trimming removed 3 bases from V and 1 base from J, with 11 bases in between. CDR3 loop: CASSGRGQSYNEQFF. DNA of the CDR3: TGTGCCAGCAGCGGAAGAGGACAGTCCTACAATGAGCAGTTCTTC.

The CDR3 loop is CASLGTGREGTQYF. CDR3 bases: TGTGCCAGTCTCGGGACAGGGCGGGAGGGGACCCAGTACTTC. The genes are TRBV28 and TRBJ2-5; perhaps D is TRBD1 or TRBD2 (9 bases each). V was cut by 9 bases and J by 7 bases, with 21 bases left in between. Germline values: CDR1 MDHEN, CDR2 SYDVKM. The CDR3 is 14 amino acids. The full variable domain, its missing parts supplied by reference TRBV28 and TRBJ2-5, is DVKVTQSSRYLVKRTGEKVFLECVQDMDHENMFWYRQDPGLGLRLIYFSYDVKMKEKGDIPEGYSVSREKKERFSLILESASTNQTSMYLCASLGTGREGTQYFGPGTRLLVL.

This clone occurred a few times. This sample includes further DNA sequences coding for the same CDR3. The rearrangement joins TRBV6-5 to TRBJ1-5; 9 bases are a match to TRBD1. The germline V gene encodes CDR1 MNHEY and CDR2 SVGAGI. The trim removed 8 bases at V and 3 bases at J, leaving 5 bases unmatched. The CDR3 runs to 14 residues. The CDR3 DNA is TGTGCCAGCCGAGGACAGGGGTCCAATCAGCCCCAGCATTTT. It yields the protein CASRGQGSNQPQHF.

The chain combines TRBV11-2 with TRBJ2-2, with 7 bases aligning to TRBD2. The CDR3 totals 15 residues. CDR1 SGHAT and CDR2 FQNNGV come from the germline V gene. V shed 8 bases and J 2 bases; nucleotides not matched to a gene: 8. CDR3 sequence (DNA): TGTGCCAGCCGGCGGGCTAGCGGTAACACCGGGGAGCTGTTTTTT. This encodes CASRRASGNTGELFF.

The CDR3 here is CASSQGGQGDNEQFF. DNA for the CDR3: TGTGCCAGCAGCCAAGGGGGACAGGGAGACAATGAGCAGTTCTTC. The chain combines TRBV4-2 with TRBJ2-1, with TRBD1 matching 9 bases. The V segment lost 1 base and the J segment 5 bases; nucleotides outside the gene matches: 3. The germline V gene encodes CDR1 LGHNA and CDR2 YNFKEQ. This CDR3 spans 15 amino acids.